This TCR beta chain originates from a study of T cells after yellow fever vaccination. Background on the study: Preparation of the low-cell-number fractions used SMART-Seq v4 Ultra Low Input.

This clonotype was recorded many times. Its cognate antigen is unknown. TCRdb fed the 5' RACE reads into MiXCR, producing one record per CDR3 protein. Of approximately 120,000 distinct CDR3 sequences listed, 7.4% are singletons. Study observations and caveats: Highly abundant clonotypes carried over from the bulk population could end up in FACS-sorted repertoires as contaminants.

V was pared by 2 bases and J by 8 bases, with 8 bases of the junction left unmatched. The CDR3 is 14 amino acids. The chain uses TRBV12-3 or TRBV12-4 and TRBJ1-2; 7 bases fit TRBD1. This TCR came from a man aged 18 to 35 who received the YFV17D yellow fever vaccine. This specimen was CD4+ T cells sorted from PBMCs, taken roughly 10 days after the first yellow fever vaccination. The CDR3 coding sequence is TGTGCCAGCAGTTTAAATGACAGGGTGGAGGGCTACACCTTC. This translates into CASSLNDRVEGYTF.